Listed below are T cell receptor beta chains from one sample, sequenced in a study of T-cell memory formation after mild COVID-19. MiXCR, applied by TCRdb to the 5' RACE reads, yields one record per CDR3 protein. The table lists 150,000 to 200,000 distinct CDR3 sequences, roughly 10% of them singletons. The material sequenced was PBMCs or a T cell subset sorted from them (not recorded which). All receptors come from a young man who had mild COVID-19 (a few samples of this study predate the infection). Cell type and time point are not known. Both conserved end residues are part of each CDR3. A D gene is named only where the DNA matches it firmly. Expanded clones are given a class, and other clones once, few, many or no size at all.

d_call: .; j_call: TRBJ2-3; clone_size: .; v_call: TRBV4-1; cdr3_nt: TGCGCCAGCAGCGAAGAACAGGCTCCTAGCACAGATACGCAGTATTTT; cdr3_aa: CASSEEQAPSTDTQYF
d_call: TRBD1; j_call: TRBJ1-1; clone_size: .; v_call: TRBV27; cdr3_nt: TGTGCCAGCAGTGAGAGACAGGGGATAACTGAAGCTTTCTTT; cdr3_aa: CASSERQGITEAFF
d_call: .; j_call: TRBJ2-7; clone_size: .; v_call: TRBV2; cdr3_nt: TGTGCCAGCAGTGAGGGGGTCCCCGGGCTCTACGAGCAGTACTTC; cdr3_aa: CASSEGVPGLYEQYF
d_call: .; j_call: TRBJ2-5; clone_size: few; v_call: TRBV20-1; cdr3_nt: TGCAGTACTAGAAGGGACGCTCGAAACGGCGAGACCCAGTACTTC; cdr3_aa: CSTRRDARNGETQYF
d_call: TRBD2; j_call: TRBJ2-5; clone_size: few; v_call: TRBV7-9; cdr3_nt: TGTGCCAGCAGCTTAAGTAGCGGGGTGATCCAGTACTTC; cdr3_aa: CASSLSSGVIQYF
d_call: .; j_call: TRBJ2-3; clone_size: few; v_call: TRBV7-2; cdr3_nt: TGTGCCAGCAGCTTAGTTTCAGAAGAGGGGGGGAGGCCGTCAGATACGCAGTATTTT; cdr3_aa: CASSLVSEEGGRPSDTQYF
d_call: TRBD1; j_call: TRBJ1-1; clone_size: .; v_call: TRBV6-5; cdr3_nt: TGTGCCAGCAGTTCGACAGGGGTAACTGAAGCTTTCTTT; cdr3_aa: CASSSTGVTEAFF
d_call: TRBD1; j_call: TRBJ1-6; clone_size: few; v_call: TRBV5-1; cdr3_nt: TGCGCCAGCAGCGAAGGGACAGGGGAGTATAATTCACCCCTCCACTTT; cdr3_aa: CASSEGTGEYNSPLHF
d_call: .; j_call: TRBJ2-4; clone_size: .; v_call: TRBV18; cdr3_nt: TGTGCCAGCTCACCACGGCAGGAACTAGCCAAAAACATTCAGTACTTC; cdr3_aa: CASSPRQELAKNIQYF
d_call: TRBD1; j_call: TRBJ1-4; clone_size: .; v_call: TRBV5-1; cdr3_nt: TGCGCCAGCAGCTTGGTAGGGACAGGGAGAGAAAAACTGTTTTTT; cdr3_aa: CASSLVGTGREKLFF
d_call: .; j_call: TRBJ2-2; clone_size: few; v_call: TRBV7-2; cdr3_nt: TGTGCCAGCAGCCCCACCGGTCCCCTCACCGGGGAGCTGTTTTTT; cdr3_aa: CASSPTGPLTGELFF
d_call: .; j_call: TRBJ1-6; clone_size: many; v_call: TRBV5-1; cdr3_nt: TGCGCCAGCAGCTCGGACAGTTCACCCCTCCACTTT; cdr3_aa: CASSSDSSPLHF
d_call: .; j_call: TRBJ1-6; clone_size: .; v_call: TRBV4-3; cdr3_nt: TGCGCCAGCAGCCAAGCACTGAAAAATTCACCCCTCCACTTT; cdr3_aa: CASSQALKNSPLHF
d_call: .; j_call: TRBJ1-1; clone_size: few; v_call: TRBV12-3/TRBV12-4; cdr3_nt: TGTGCCAGCAGTTTTATGGGAGGGGACACTGAAGCTTTCTTT; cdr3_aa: CASSFMGGDTEAFF
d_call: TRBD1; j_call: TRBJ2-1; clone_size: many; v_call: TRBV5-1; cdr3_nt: TGCGCCAGCAGCACCTCCGGGACAGGGAACAATGAGCAGTTCTTC; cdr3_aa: CASSTSGTGNNEQFF
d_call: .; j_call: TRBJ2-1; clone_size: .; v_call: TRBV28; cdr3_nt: TGTGCCAGCACCCTGGACTTTCCGAGCTCCTACAATGAGCAGTTCTTC; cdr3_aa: CASTLDFPSSYNEQFF
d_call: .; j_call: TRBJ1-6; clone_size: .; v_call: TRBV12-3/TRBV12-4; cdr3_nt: TGTGCCACCAAAAACACCCGGGGGGATTCACCCCTCCACTTT; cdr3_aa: CATKNTRGDSPLHF
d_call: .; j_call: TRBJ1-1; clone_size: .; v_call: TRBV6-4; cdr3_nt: TGTGCCAGCAGTCGGGAGGTGGACACTGAAGCTTTCTTT; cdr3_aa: CASSREVDTEAFF
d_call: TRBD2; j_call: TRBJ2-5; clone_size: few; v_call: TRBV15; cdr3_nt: TGTGCCACCAGCAGAGATAAGGGGCTAGCGGGAGAGACCCAGTACTTC; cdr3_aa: CATSRDKGLAGETQYF
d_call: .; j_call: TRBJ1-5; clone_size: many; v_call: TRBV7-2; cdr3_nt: TGTGCCAGCAGCGTAAGGGGGGATCAGCCCCAGCATTTT; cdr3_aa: CASSVRGDQPQHF
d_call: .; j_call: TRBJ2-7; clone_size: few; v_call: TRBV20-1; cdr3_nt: TGCAGTGCTAGAGATCGTACCAGAACCTACGAGCAGTACTTC; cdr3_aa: CSARDRTRTYEQYF
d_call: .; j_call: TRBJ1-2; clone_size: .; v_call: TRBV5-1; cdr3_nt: TGCGCCAGCAGCTTAACCCCGCAGCTAGACTATGGCTACACCTTC; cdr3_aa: CASSLTPQLDYGYTF
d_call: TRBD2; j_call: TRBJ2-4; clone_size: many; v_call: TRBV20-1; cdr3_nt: TGCAGTGCAAGACTAGCGGGGTTAGCCAAAAACATTCAGTACTTC; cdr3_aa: CSARLAGLAKNIQYF
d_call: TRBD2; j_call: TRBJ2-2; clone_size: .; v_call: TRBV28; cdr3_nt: TGTGCCAGCTGCCCCGCCCCAGCGGGGCAGCTGTTTTTT; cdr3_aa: CASCPAPAGQLFF
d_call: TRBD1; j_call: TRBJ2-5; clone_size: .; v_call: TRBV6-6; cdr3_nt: TGTGCCAGCAGTCAACGGACAGGTCCCGGAGAGACCCAGTACTTC; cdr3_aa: CASSQRTGPGETQYF
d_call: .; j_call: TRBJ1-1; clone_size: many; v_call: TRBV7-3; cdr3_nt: TGTGCCAGCAGCTCCACAAGGAACACTGAAGCTTTCTTT; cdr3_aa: CASSSTRNTEAFF
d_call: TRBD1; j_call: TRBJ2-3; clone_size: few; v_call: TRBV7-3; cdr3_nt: TGTGCCAGCAGCTTGGACAGGGGGATACAGTATTTT; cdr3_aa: CASSLDRGIQYF